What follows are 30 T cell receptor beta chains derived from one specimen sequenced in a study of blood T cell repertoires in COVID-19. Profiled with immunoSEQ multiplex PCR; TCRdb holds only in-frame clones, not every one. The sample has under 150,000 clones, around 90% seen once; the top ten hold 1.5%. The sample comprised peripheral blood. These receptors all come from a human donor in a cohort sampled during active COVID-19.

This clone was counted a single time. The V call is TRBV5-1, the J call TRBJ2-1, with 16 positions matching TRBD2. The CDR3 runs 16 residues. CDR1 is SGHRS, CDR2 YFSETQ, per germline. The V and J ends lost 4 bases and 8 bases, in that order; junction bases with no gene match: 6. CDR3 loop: CASSPGTSGRADEQFF. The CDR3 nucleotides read TGCGCCAGCAGCCCGGGGACTAGCGGGAGGGCCGATGAGCAGTTCTTC. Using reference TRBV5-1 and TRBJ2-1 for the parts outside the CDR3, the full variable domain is KAGVTQTPRYLIKTRGQQVTLSCSPISGHRSVSWYQQTPGQGLQFLFEYFSETQRNKGNFPGRFSGRQFSNSRSEMNVSTLELGDSALYLCASSPGTSGRADEQFFGPGTRLTVL.

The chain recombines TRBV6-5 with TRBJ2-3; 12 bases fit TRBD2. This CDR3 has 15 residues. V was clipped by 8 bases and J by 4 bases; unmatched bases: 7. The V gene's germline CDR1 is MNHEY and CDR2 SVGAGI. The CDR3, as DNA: TGTGCCAGCCTGCGACTAGCGGGGGAGTCAGATACGCAGTATTTT. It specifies CASLRLAGESDTQYF.

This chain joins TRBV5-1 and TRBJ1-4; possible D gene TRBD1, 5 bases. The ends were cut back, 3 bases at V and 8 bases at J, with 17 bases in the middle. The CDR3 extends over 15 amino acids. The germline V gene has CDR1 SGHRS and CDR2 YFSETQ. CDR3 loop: CASSSAGSTSEKLFF. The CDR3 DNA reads TGCGCCAGCAGCTCGGCAGGGTCCACGTCGGAAAAACTGTTTTTT.

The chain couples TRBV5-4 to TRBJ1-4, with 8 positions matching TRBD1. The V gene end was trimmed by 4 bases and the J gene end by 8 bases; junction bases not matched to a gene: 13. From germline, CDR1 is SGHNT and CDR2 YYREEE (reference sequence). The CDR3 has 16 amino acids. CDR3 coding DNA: TGTGCCAGCAGCGGGGGGGCCACAGGGGGAAACGAAAAACTGTTTTTT. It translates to CASSGGATGGNEKLFF.

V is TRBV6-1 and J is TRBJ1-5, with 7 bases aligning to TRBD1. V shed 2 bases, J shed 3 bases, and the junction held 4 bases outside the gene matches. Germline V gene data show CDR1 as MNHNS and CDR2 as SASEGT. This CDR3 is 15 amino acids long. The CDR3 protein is CASSERRGFNQPQHF. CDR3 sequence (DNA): TGTGCCAGCAGTGAACGCAGGGGGTTCAATCAGCCCCAGCATTTT.

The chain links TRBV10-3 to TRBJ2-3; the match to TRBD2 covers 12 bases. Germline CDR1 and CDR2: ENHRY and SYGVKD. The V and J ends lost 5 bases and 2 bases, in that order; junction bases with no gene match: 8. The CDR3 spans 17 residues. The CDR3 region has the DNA TGTGCCATCAGTTCTACTCTAGCGGGGGGGAACACAGATACGCAGTATTTT. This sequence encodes CAISSTLAGGNTDTQYF.

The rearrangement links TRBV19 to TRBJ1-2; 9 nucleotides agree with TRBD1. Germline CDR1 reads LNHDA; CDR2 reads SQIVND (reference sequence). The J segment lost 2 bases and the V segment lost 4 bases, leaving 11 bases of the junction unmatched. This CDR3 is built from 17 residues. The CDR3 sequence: CASSKMPWTGENYGYTF. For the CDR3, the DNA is TGTGCCAGTAGTAAAATGCCCTGGACAGGGGAAAACTATGGCTACACCTTC.

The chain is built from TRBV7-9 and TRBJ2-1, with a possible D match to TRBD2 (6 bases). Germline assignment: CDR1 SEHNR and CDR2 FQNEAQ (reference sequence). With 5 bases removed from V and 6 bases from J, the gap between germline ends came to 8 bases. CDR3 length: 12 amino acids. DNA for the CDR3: TGTGCCAGCAGCCAGACTAGCAATGAGCAGTTCTTC. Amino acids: CASSQTSNEQFF.

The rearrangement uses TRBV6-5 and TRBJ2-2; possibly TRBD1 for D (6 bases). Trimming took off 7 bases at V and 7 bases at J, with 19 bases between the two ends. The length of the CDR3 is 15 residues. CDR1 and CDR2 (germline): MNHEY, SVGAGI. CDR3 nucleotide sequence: TGTGCCAGCACAAAGTTACAGGGCGGAGGCGGGGAGCTGTTTTTT. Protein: CASTKLQGGGGELFF.

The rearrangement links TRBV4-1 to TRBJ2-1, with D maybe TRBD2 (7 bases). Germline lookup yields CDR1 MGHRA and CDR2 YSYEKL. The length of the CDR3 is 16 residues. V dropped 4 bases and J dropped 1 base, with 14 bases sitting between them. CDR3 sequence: CASSPLGGRSYNEQFF. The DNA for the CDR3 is TGCGCCAGCAGCCCCCTCGGGGGGCGATCCTACAATGAGCAGTTCTTC.

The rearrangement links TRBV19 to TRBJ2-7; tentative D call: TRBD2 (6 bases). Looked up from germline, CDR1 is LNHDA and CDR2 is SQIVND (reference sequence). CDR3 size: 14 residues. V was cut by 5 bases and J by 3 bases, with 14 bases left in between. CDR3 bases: TGTGCCAGTAGTGAACGGGACTTCTACTACGAGCAGTACTTC. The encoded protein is CASSERDFYYEQYF.

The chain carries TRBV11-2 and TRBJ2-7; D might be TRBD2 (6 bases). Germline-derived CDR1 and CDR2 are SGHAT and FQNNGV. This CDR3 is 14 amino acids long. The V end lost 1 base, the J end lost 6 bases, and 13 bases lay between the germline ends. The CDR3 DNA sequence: TGTGCCAGCAGCTTAGGGAGGGTTCAGGGCGAGCAGTACTTC. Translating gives CASSLGRVQGEQYF.

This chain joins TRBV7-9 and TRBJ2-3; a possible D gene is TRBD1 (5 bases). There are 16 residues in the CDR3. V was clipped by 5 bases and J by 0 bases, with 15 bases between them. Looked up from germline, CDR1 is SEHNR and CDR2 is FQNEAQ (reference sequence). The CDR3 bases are TGTGCCAGCAGCAAACAGGTATCCTCTAGCACAGATACGCAGTATTTT. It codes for CASSKQVSSSTDTQYF.

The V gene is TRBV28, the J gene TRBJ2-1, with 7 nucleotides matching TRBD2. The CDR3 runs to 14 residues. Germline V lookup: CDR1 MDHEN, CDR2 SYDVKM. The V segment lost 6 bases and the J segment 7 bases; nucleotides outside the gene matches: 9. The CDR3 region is CASSAGGRGNEQFF. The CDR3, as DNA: TGTGCCAGCAGCGCCGGCGGGAGAGGGAATGAGCAGTTCTTC.

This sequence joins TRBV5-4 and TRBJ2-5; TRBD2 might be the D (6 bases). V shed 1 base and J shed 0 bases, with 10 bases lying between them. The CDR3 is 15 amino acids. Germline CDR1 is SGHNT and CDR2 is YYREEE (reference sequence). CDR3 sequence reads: CASSLTSPYQETQYF. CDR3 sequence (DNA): TGTGCCAGCAGCTTGACTAGCCCGTACCAAGAGACCCAGTACTTC.

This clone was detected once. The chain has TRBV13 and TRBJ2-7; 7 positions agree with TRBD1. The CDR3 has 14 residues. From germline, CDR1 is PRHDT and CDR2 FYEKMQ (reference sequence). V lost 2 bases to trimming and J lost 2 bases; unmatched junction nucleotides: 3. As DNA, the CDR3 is TGTGCCAGCAGCTTACTACAGGGGCCCTACGAGCAGTACTTC. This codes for CASSLLQGPYEQYF.

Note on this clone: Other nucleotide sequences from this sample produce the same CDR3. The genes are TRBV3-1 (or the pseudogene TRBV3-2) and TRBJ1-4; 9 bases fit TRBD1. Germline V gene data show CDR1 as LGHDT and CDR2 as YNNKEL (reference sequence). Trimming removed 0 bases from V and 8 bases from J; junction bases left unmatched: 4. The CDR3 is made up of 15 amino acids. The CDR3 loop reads CASSQDLGQGEKLFF. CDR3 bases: TGTGCCAGCAGCCAAGATCTGGGACAGGGAGAAAAACTGTTTTTT.

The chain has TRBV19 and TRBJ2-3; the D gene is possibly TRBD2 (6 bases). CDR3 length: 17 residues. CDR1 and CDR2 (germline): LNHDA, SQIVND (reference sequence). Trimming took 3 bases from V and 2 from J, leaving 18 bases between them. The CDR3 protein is CASSIRSGRAHTDTQYF. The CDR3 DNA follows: TGTGCCAGTAGTATCAGGAGCGGGCGAGCCCACACAGATACGCAGTATTTT.

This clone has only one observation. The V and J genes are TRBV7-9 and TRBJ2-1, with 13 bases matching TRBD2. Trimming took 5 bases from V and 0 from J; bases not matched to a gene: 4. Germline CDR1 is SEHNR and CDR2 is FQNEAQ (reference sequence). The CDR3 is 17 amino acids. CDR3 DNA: TGTGCCAGCAGCCCCAGGACTAGCGGGAGCTCCTACAATGAGCAGTTCTTC. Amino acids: CASSPRTSGSSYNEQFF.

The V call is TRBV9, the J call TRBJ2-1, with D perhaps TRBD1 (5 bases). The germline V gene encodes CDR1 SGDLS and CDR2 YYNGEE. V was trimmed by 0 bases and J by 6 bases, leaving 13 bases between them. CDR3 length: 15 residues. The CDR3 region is CASSVAVRASNEQFF. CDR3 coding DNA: TGTGCCAGCAGCGTAGCCGTCAGGGCCTCCAATGAGCAGTTCTTC.

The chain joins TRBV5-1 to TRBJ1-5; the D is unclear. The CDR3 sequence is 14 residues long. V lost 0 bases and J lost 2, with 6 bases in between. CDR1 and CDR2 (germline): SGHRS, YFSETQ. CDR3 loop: CASSLDHRNQPQHF. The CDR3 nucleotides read TGCGCCAGCAGCTTGGATCATCGCAATCAGCCCCAGCATTTT.

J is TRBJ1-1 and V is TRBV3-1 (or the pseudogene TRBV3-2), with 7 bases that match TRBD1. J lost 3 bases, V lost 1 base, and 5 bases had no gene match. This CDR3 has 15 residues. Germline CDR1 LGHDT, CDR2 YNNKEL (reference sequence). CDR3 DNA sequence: TGTGCCAGCAGCCAAGGTACCAGGGGGGACACTGAAGCTTTCTTT. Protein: CASSQGTRGDTEAFF.

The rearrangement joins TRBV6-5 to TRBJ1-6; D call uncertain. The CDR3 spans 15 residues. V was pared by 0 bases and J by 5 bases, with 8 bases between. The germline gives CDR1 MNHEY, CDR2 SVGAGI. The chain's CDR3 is CASSYSGVDNSPLHF. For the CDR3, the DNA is TGTGCCAGCAGTTACTCCGGGGTAGATAATTCACCCCTCCACTTT.

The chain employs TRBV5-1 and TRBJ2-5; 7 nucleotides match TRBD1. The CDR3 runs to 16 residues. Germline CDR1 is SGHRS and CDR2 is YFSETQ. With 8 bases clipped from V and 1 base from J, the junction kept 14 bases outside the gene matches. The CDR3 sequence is CARSEKGAVVQETQYF. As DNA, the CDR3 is TGCGCCAGATCCGAAAAGGGGGCGGTTGTCCAAGAGACCCAGTACTTC.

The CDR3 region is CASAQGSTEAFF. CDR3 DNA: TGTGCCAGCGCCCAGGGAAGCACTGAAGCTTTCTTT. This chain joins TRBV3-1 (or the pseudogene TRBV3-2) and TRBJ1-1; maybe TRBD1 (5 bases). Germline CDR1 LGHDT, CDR2 YNNKEL (reference sequence). The CDR3 extends over 12 amino acids. V gave up 8 bases and J gave up 4 bases, with 11 bases separating them.

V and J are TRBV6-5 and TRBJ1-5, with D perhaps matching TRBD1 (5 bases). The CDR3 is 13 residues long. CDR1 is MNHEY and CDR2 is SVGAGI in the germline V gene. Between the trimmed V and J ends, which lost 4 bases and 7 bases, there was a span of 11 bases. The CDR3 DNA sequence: TGTGCCAGCAGTTCCCAGGGATCCCAGCCCCAGCATTTT. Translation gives CASSSQGSQPQHF.

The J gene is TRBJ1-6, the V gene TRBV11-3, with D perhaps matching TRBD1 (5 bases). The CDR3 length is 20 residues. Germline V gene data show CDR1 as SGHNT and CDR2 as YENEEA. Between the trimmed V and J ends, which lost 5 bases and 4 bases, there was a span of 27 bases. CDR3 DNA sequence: TGTGCCAGCAGCGGTGGAGAGAGTCTGCAGGGATCCTTTTATAATTCACCCCTCCACTTT. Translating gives CASSGGESLQGSFYNSPLHF. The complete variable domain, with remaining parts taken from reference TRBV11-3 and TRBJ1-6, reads EAGVVQSPRYKIIEKKQPVAFWCNPISGHNTLYWYLQNLGQGPELLIRYENEEAVDDSQLPKDRFSAERLKGVDSTLKIQPAELGDSAVYLCASSGGESLQGSFYNSPLHFGNGTRLTVT.

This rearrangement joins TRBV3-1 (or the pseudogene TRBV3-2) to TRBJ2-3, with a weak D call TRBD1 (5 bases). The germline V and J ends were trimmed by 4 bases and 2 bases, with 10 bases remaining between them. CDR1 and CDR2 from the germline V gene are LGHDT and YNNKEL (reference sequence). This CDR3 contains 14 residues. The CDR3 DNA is TGTGCCAGCAGCCCCACAGGATTCACAGATACGCAGTATTTT. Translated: CASSPTGFTDTQYF.

CDR3: CASRKPGTGNTIYF. The CDR3 bases are TGTGCCAGCAGAAAACCAGGGACTGGAAACACCATATATTTT. The chain links TRBV28 to TRBJ1-3, with a weak D call TRBD1 (5 bases). Germline V gene data show CDR1 as MDHEN and CDR2 as SYDVKM. The CDR3 covers 14 residues. V lost 6 bases and J 2 bases, leaving 11 bases between the germline ends.

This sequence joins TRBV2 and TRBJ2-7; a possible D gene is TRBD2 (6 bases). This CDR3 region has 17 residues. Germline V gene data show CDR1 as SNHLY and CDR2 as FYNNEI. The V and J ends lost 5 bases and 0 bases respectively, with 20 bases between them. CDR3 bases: TGTGCCAGCAGTTGGCCTAGCGCAAAAACTACCTCCTACGAGCAGTACTTC. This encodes CASSWPSAKTTSYEQYF. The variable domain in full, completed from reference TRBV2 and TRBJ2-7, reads EPEVTQTPSHQVTQMGQEVILRCVPISNHLYFYWYRQILGQKVEFLVSFYNNEISEKSEIFDDQFSVERPDGSNFTLKIRSTKLEDSAMYFCASSWPSAKTTSYEQYFGPGTRLTVT.